Listed below are T cell receptor beta chains from one sample, sequenced in a study of CD8+CD57+ T cells in acquired aplastic anemia. TCRdb independently ran MiXCR on the reads; one entry per CDR3 protein. Of 400,000 to 450,000 distinct CDR3 sequences in the sample, about 70% were seen once. What was sequenced was sorted CD4+, CD8+, or CD8+CD57+ T cells (not recorded which) from PBMCs. These receptors all come from a human donor in good health, serving as a control. CDR3s include the opening cysteine and the closing phenylalanine or tryptophan. Each record gives: D gene, V gene, J gene, clone size, CDR3 DNA, CDR3 protein. D genes are given only for firm matches. Expanded clones get a size class; other rows say once, few or many, or leave the size out.

-,TRBV2,TRBJ2-7,-,-,CASSEEGTQHFGPGTRF
-,TRBV2,TRBJ1-5,once,TGTGCCAGCAGCCTAGCCAGGTATGATAATCAGCAGTATCATTTT,CASSLARYDNQQYHF
-,TRBV6-1,TRBJ2-5,once,TGTGCCAGCAGTGAGGAGACGGACGCAAGGGAGACCCAGTACTTC,CASSEETDARETQYF
TRBD2,TRBV6-2/TRBV6-3,TRBJ2-3,many,TGTGCCAGCAGTTACTCTAGCGGGGGGCTCACAGATACGCAGTATTTT,CASSYSSGGLTDTQYF
-,TRBV29-1,TRBJ1-4,once,TGCAGCGCTAGTCCCCTTACAGGGTTGAATGAAACTCTGTTTTTT,CSASPLTGLNETLFF
TRBD1,TRBV7-2,TRBJ1-1,many,TGTGCCAGCAGCATAGGTCCGGGACAGATTGAAGCTTTCTTT,CASSIGPGQIEAFF
-,TRBV6-6,TRBJ1-4,-,TGTGCCAGCAGTAGTCGGGGGGGACGCGATGAAAAACTGTTTTTT,CASSSRGGRDEKLFF
-,TRBV9,TRBJ2-3,-,TGTGCCATCACCGGTACGTGGTCCTACAATGAGCAGTTT,CAITGTWSYNEQF
-,TRBV2,TRBJ1-1,few,TGTGCCAACGGACGGACTGAAGCTTTCTTT,CANGRTEAFF
TRBD1,TRBV12-3/TRBV12-4,TRBJ1-1,many,TGTGCCAGCAGGAAGACAGGGTCCAGCACTGAAGCTTTCTTT,CASRKTGSSTEAFF
-,TRBV7-2,TRBJ2-7,few,TGTGCCAGCAGCTTAGAGCAGTACTTC,CASSLEQYF
-,TRBV7-2,TRBJ2-7,-,TGTGCCAGCAGCTCCCGTGGGTCCTACGAAACGTACTTT,CASSSRGSYETYF
TRBD1,TRBV7-2,TRBJ1-2,-,TGTGCCAGCAGCTTACCGGACAGGGGGCATGGCTACACCTTC,CASSLPDRGHGYTF
-,TRBV5-1,TRBJ1-3,-,TGCGCCAGCGGTTCCGGACCTGATCCCCTCCATGATGGAAACACCATATATTTT,CASGSGPDPLHDGNTIYF
-,TRBV20-1,TRBJ1-2,-,TGCAGTGCTAGAGATCTCAGTCGATATGGCTACACCTTC,CSARDLSRYGYTF
TRBD1,TRBV5-1,TRBJ2-3,many,TGCGCCAGCAGCTTTTGGCAGGGGGTCACAGATACGCAGTATTTT,CASSFWQGVTDTQYF
TRBD1,TRBV10-3,TRBJ2-2,-,TGTGCCACCCAGGACAGGGGACAGAACACCGGGGAGCTGTTTTTT,CATQDRGQNTGELFF
-,TRBV5-1,TRBJ1-2,-,TGTGCCAGCAGCTTTCCACGAGCTAACGTTGGCTACACCTTC,CASSFPRANVGYTF
-,TRBV9,TRBJ2-5,-,TGTGCCAGCAGCGGAGTCTCGGAAAGGGGTGGGCAGTTC,CASSGVSERGGQF
-,TRBV9,TRBJ1-2,once,TGTGCCAGCAGTGAAGGGGAGGGCGATGGCTACACCTTC,CASSEGEGDGYTF
-,TRBV7-9,TRBJ2-7,-,TGTGCCAGCAGCGGATCGTGGCCCTACGAGCAGTACTTC,CASSGSWPYEQYF
-,TRBV24-1,TRBJ2-3,many,TGTGCCACCAGTCCGCAGGGGAACGCAGATACGCAGTATTTT,CATSPQGNADTQYF
-,TRBV19,TRBJ2-7,many,TGTGCGACAGGGAGGCACGAGCAGTACTTC,CATGRHEQYF
TRBD1,TRBV5-5,TRBJ1-6,-,TGTGCCAGCAGCAGACAGGGCTGGAGTAATTCACCCCTCCACTTT,CASSRQGWSNSPLHF
-,TRBV10-1,TRBJ1-6,-,TGCGCCAGCAGTGAGGGGACTTCACCCCTCCACTTT,CASSEGTSPLHF
TRBD2,TRBV7-9,TRBJ2-1,once,TGTGCCAGCAGCGTTAGCGGGGGAGACTACAATGAGCAGTTCTTC,CASSVSGGDYNEQFF
TRBD1,TRBV6-5,TRBJ2-1,-,TGTGCCAGCAGCCCCGGGACAGGGGCCTACAATGGGCAGTTCTTC,CASSPGTGAYNGQFF
TRBD1,TRBV12-3/TRBV12-4,TRBJ2-7,-,TGTGCCAGCAGTTTGTCGAGCGGCAGGGGGCAGTACGAGCAGTACTTC,CASSLSSGRGQYEQYF
-,TRBV3-1,TRBJ2-6,many,TGTGCCAGCAGCCTCCCTTTGGACTCTGGGGCCAACGTCCTGACTTTC,CASSLPLDSGANVLTF
-,TRBV20-1,TRBJ2-5,-,TGCAGTGCTAGAGACAGCTTGGAGACCCAGTACTTC,CSARDSLETQYF
-,TRBV20-1,TRBJ2-5,many,TGCAGTGCTGGAGGAGCGGAGTCTTCCCAGTACTTC,CSAGGAESSQYF
TRBD1,TRBV7-2,TRBJ1-4,many,TGTGCCAGCAGCTTAGGCGGACAGGGCGGGAATGAAAAACTGTTTTTT,CASSLGGQGGNEKLFF
-,TRBV29-1,TRBJ1-2,many,TGCAGCGTAGAATATACGCAGAACGTCTATGGCTACACCTTC,CSVEYTQNVYGYTF
-,TRBV6-1,TRBJ2-7,-,TGTGCCCCCCTACCTGACTACGAGCAGTACTTC,CAPLPDYEQYF
-,TRBV11-3,TRBJ2-3,-,TGTGCCAGCAGCACCACGACAACGGCAGATACGCAGTATTTT,CASSTTTTADTQYF
-,TRBV7-2,TRBJ1-2,-,TGTGCCAGCAGACCCCGCGGGGAAGGGCCCCACCACTTTGCCTTC,CASRPRGEGPHHFAF
-,TRBV20-1,TRBJ1-3,-,TGCAGTGCCGGTCCGGGGGGATCGGGAAACACCATATATTTT,CSAGPGGSGNTIYF
TRBD1,TRBV24-1,TRBJ2-2,-,TGTGCCACCAGTGATGCAGGGGGCAGCGGGGAGCTGTTTTTT,CATSDAGGSGELFF
-,TRBV4-3,TRBJ2-3,-,TGCACCAGGGGACCGGACAGTGCCGCAGATACGCAGTATTTT,CTRGPDSAADTQYF
-,TRBV20-1,TRBJ2-5,-,TGCAGTGCTAGCACTGGGGCGGAGGAGACCCAGTACTTC,CSASTGAEETQYF
-,TRBV7-9,TRBJ2-7,-,TGTGCCAGCAGCCTCGAGATCTCTGGAAACACCATAGATCAGTACTTC,CASSLEISGNTIDQYF
-,TRBV29-1,TRBJ2-2,few,TGCAGCGTTGAAGCCGGAGAGGGAACGAACACCGGGGAGCTGTTTTTT,CSVEAGEGTNTGELFF
-,TRBV29-1,TRBJ2-2,-,TGCAGCGGAGAACCGACAGGACAACGGGAGCTGTTTTTT,CSGEPTGQRELFF
-,TRBV5-1,TRBJ1-5,-,TGCGCCAGCAGCCCATTGGGTTATAGCAATCAGCCCCAGCATTTT,CASSPLGYSNQPQHF
-,TRBV7-2,TRBJ1-1,-,TGTGCCAGCAGCCAAGATCCGGGGACCGGTGAGACTTTCTTT,CASSQDPGTGETFF
-,TRBV7-8,TRBJ1-5,-,TGTGCCAGCAGCGCACCAGGGTCTCAGTCCCAGCATTTT,CASSAPGSQSQHF
TRBD1,TRBV5-4,TRBJ2-3,many,TGTGCCAGCAGCTGGGGACAGGGGGCGCAGTTAGATACGCAGTATTTT,CASSWGQGAQLDTQYF
-,TRBV20-1,TRBJ1-2,-,TGCAGTGCTAGAGTACTAGCGGGCGATGGCTACACCTTC,CSARVLAGDGYTF
TRBD2,TRBV20-1,TRBJ2-3,-,TGCAGTGCTAGTTTCATGACTAGCGGGGTCACAGATACGCAGTATTTT,CSASFMTSGVTDTQYF
-,TRBV7-8,TRBJ1-1,once,TGTGCCAGCAGCTTAGCCCGGGACATCGGGGGAAACACTGAAGCTTTCTTT,CASSLARDIGGNTEAFF
-,TRBV20-1,TRBJ1-1,-,TGCAGTGCCCCCGTTCGGGCTTTCTTT,CSAPVRAFF
-,TRBV19,TRBJ2-3,-,TGTGCCAGTAGTACTACGGGCCGTAGCACAGATACGCACACTTTT,CASSTTGRSTDTHTF
-,TRBV20-1,TRBJ2-1,many,TGCAGTGCTAGAGATCAGGGGCCATATCCGAATGAGCAGTTCTTC,CSARDQGPYPNEQFF
-,TRBV24-1,TRBJ2-1,many,TGTGCCACCAGTGACGGGCTGTCTAATGAGCAGTTCTTC,CATSDGLSNEQFF
-,TRBV20-1,TRBJ2-1,-,TGCAGTGCCCCAGCGGCACACGTCTGGGATGAGCAGTTCTTC,CSAPAAHVWDEQFF
-,TRBV24-1,TRBJ2-7,-,TGTGCCACCAGTGATTTGCAAGGTGTGGGATACGAGCAGTACTTC,CATSDLQGVGYEQYF
-,TRBV7-2,TRBJ1-5,once,TGTGCCACCAGCAGAGATCGGTCAAACACCCAGCCTCAGCATTTT,CATSRDRSNTQPQHF
-,TRBV7-2,TRBJ2-7,-,-,CASSSWTGNEQYFF